This TCR beta chain was found in a study of CD8+ T cells in alopecia areata. In this sample, this clone turned up a few times. Documented treatment: oral pan-JAK inhibitor, 5-10 mg twice daily. cDNA serving as the sequencing template came from extracted, reverse transcribed RNA. Method: immunoSEQ multiplex PCR; TCRdb's copy keeps in-frame clones and lacks some. The sample has under 300,000 clones; about 60% are singletons. Germline V gene data show CDR1 as SGHKS and CDR2 as YYEKEE (reference sequence). V was pared by 5 bases and J by 2 bases, with 6 bases of the junction left unmatched. The CDR3 has 15 amino acids.

Material: CD4+ T cells sorted from blood, obtained around week 54, from a patient treated with tofacitinib. The chain links TRBV5-5 to TRBJ2-5; 10 bases agree with TRBD1. This sequence originates from a human donor with alopecia areata. CDR3 loop: CASRTWDRGQETQYF. The CDR3 DNA is TGTGCCAGCAGAACCTGGGACAGGGGACAAGAGACCCAGTACTTC.